These 7 T cell receptor beta chains share one sample of origin, sequenced in a study of cytomegalovirus exposure and HLA in healthy donors. Vbeta (60) and Jbeta (13) primers were used in the PCR. Assay: immunoSEQ multiplex PCR; the TCRdb copy retains only in-frame clones and omits some. The sample consists of about 140,000 clones, roughly four fifths of them appearing once. Material: PBMCs. The receptor set was obtained from a man aged 18 to 35 in good health and CMV-seropositive.

The gene calls are TRBV4-1 and TRBJ2-7; D unclear. V was shortened by 0 bases and J by 5 bases, with 5 bases between the two germline ends. CDR1 and CDR2 (germline): MGHRA, YSYEKL. The CDR3 has 12 amino acids. CDR3 sequence: CASSQDRHEQYF. The CDR3, as DNA: TGCGCCAGCAGCCAAGATCGTCACGAGCAGTACTTC.

Here the CDR3 reads CAWNGRRNEQFF. CDR3 coding DNA: TGTGCCTGGAACGGGAGGAGAAATGAGCAGTTCTTC. This chain joins TRBV30 and TRBJ2-1, with 7 bases aligning to TRBD2. V trimming: 4 bases; J trimming: 7 bases; junction bases outside the gene matches: 4. The CDR3 sequence is 12 residues long. Per germline, CDR1 GTSNPN and CDR2 SVGIG (reference sequence).

The J gene is TRBJ2-7, the V gene TRBV9; a weak D match, TRBD1 (5 bases). CDR3 length: 15 amino acids. CDR1 and CDR2 from the germline V gene are SGDLS and YYNGEE. V lost 0 bases, J lost 6 bases, and 16 bases lay in between. CDR3: CASSVGGGRTGEQYF. CDR3 coding DNA: TGTGCCAGCAGCGTAGGGGGCGGCCGAACGGGCGAGCAGTACTTC.

The CDR3 DNA reads TGTGCCAGCAGCGTAGTAAGCTTGGCGGGAGGGCCAGATGGGGAGCTGTTTTTT. Protein product: CASSVVSLAGGPDGELFF. The V call is TRBV9, the J call TRBJ2-2, with 9 bases fitting TRBD2. Germline values: CDR1 SGDLS, CDR2 YYNGEE. The CDR3 extends over 18 amino acids. Germline trimming cut 0 bases from V and 8 bases from J; bases unmatched to any gene: 14. The full variable domain, completed using reference TRBV9 and TRBJ2-2, is DSGVTQTPKHLITATGQRVTLRCSPRSGDLSVYWYQQSLDQGLQFLIQYYNGEERAKGNILERFSAQQFPDLHSELNLSSLELGDSALYFCASSVVSLAGGPDGELFFGEGSRLTVL.

The J gene is TRBJ1-1, the V gene TRBV19; tentative D call: TRBD1 (5 bases). The CDR3 has 14 amino acids. Germline V gene lookup returns CDR1 LNHDA and CDR2 SQIVND (reference sequence). Trimming removed 3 bases at V and 2 bases at J, with 10 bases between. CDR3 bases: TGTGCCAGTAGTATTAGCGGGGCCAACACTGAAGCTTTCTTT. Its translation: CASSISGANTEAFF.

This chain joins TRBV27 and TRBJ2-7; 7 nucleotides align to TRBD1. Trimming at V came to 3 bases and at J to 3 bases, leaving 8 bases not matched to a gene. This CDR3 is built from 15 residues. Germline CDR1 is MNHEY and CDR2 is SMNVEV (reference sequence). The CDR3 loop reads CASSFPGTAFYEQYF. In DNA form, the CDR3 reads TGTGCCAGCAGTTTTCCCGGGACAGCCTTCTACGAGCAGTACTTC.

The rearrangement uses TRBV6-6 and TRBJ2-7; 9 bases agree with TRBD1. V shed 6 bases, J shed 2 bases, and the junction held 5 bases outside the gene matches. In germline, CDR1 is MNHNY, CDR2 SVGAGI (reference sequence). This CDR3 has 14 amino acids. The CDR3 DNA sequence: TGTGCCAGCAGCCGGGACAGGGCTACCTACGAGCAGTACTTC. It translates to CASSRDRATYEQYF.